These T cell receptor beta chains were read from a single sample in a study of Ad26.COV2.S vaccination and SARS-CoV-2 variants. Libraries were prepared by immunoSEQ multiplex PCR; TCRdb keeps only in-frame clonotypes and omits some of them. The table includes some 520,000 clones, around 88% detected once. This sample comprised peripheral blood, obtained in a trial of Ad26.COV2.S vaccine versus placebo. All receptors derive from a person between 18 and 60 years old who received the Ad26.COV2.S COVID-19 vaccine or a placebo. Both conserved end residues are part of each CDR3. A D gene is named only where the DNA matches it firmly. Clone size is given for some rows only: seen once, a few or many times, or a class if the clone is expanded.

J: TRBJ1-6
V: TRBV7-8
D: -
size: -
CDR3: CASSLATPFREYNSPLHF
DNA: TGTGCCAGCAGCTTAGCCACCCCATTTAGGGAATACAATTCACCCCTCCACTTT

J: TRBJ2-1
V: TRBV30
D: -
size: -
CDR3: CAWRRVGPGGEQFF
DNA: TGTGCCTGGAGGAGGGTTGGGCCGGGCGGTGAGCAGTTCTTC

J: TRBJ1-5
V: TRBV6-2/TRBV6-3
D: -
size: once
CDR3: CASSRQDTRQHF
DNA: TGTGCCAGCAGTCGTCAGGACACACGCCAGCATTTT

J: TRBJ1-2
V: TRBV2
D: TRBD1
size: -
CDR3: CASSQRQGYGYTF
DNA: TGTGCCAGCAGTCAACGACAGGGGTATGGCTACACCTTC

J: TRBJ1-5
V: TRBV5-6
D: TRBD1
size: -
CDR3: CASSWGQANQPQHF
DNA: TGTGCCAGCAGCTGGGGACAGGCAAATCAGCCCCAGCATTTT

J: TRBJ2-1
V: TRBV7-3
D: -
size: -
CDR3: CASSGLGTNEQFF
DNA: TGTGCCAGCAGCGGACTAGGGACAAATGAGCAGTTCTTC

J: TRBJ1-6
V: TRBV12-3/TRBV12-4
D: -
size: -
CDR3: CASRGGSNSPLHF
DNA: TGTGCCAGCCGGGGTGGGTCTAATTCACCCCTCCACTTT

J: TRBJ1-1
V: TRBV30
D: -
size: -
CDR3: CAWSRQGTEAFF
DNA: TGTGCCTGGAGTCGTCAGGGAACTGAAGCTTTCTTT

J: TRBJ2-1
V: TRBV27
D: -
size: -
CDR3: CASSLAGYNEQFF
DNA: TGTGCCAGCAGTTTAGCGGGGTACAATGAGCAGTTCTTC

J: TRBJ2-5
V: TRBV10-1
D: -
size: -
CDR3: CASSPRSEETQYF
DNA: TGCGCCAGCAGCCCGCGTTCGGAAGAGACCCAGTACTTC

J: TRBJ2-1
V: TRBV24-1
D: TRBD2
size: -
CDR3: CATSDRTSGSRNEQFF
DNA: TGTGCCACCAGTGACCGGACTAGCGGGAGTCGGAATGAGCAGTTCTTC

J: TRBJ2-1
V: TRBV2
D: -
size: -
CDR3: CASSPWTPNEQFF
DNA: TGTGCCAGCAGCCCATGGACACCCAATGAGCAGTTCTTC

J: TRBJ1-1
V: TRBV18
D: -
size: -
CDR3: CASSQSPTRGTEAFF
DNA: TGTGCCAGCTCTCAGTCGCCGACTCGCGGCACTGAAGCTTTCTTT

J: TRBJ2-5
V: TRBV7-6
D: -
size: -
CDR3: CASSLGGAGETQYF
DNA: TGTGCCAGCAGCTTAGGGGGGGCAGGGGAGACCCAGTACTTC

J: TRBJ2-1
V: TRBV7-9
D: -
size: -
CDR3: CASSSTLSSYNEQFF
DNA: TGTGCCAGCAGCTCGACTCTGAGCTCCTACAATGAGCAGTTCTTC

J: TRBJ2-1
V: TRBV6-2/TRBV6-3
D: TRBD2
size: -
CDR3: CASSYRLAGGPEYNEQFF
DNA: TGTGCCAGCAGTTATCGACTAGCGGGAGGGCCGGAGTACAATGAGCAGTTCTTC

J: TRBJ1-1
V: TRBV19
D: -
size: -
CDR3: CASSIDPGLGAFF
DNA: TGTGCCAGTAGTATAGATCCGGGACTAGGGGCTTTCTTT

J: TRBJ2-1
V: TRBV24-1
D: -
size: -
CDR3: CATSDSTANEQFF
DNA: TGTGCCACCAGTGATTCAACCGCTAATGAGCAGTTCTTC

J: TRBJ2-3
V: TRBV27
D: -
size: -
CDR3: CASRSSGALSHTQYF
DNA: TGTGCCAGCAGGTCGTCCGGGGCTCTTAGCCATACGCAGTATTTT

J: TRBJ2-1
V: TRBV9
D: -
size: -
CDR3: CASSVSGTPSYNEQFF
DNA: TGTGCCAGCAGCGTATCCGGGACACCCTCCTACAATGAGCAGTTCTTC

J: TRBJ1-4
V: TRBV18
D: -
size: -
CDR3: CASSPRPPGAEKLFF
DNA: TGTGCCAGCTCACCTCGACCTCCCGGGGCGGAAAAACTGTTTTTT

J: TRBJ2-7
V: TRBV7-8
D: -
size: few
CDR3: CASSLAGVDYEQYF
DNA: TGTGCCAGCAGCTTAGCAGGGGTTGACTACGAGCAGTACTTC

J: TRBJ1-1
V: TRBV18
D: -
size: -
CDR3: CASSPQQGPMNTEAFF
DNA: TGTGCCAGCTCACCCCAACAGGGACCCATGAACACTGAAGCTTTCTTT

J: TRBJ2-5
V: TRBV18
D: -
size: -
CDR3: CASSPRGGETQYF
DNA: TGTGCCAGCTCACCACGAGGTGGCGAGACCCAGTACTTC

J: TRBJ1-1
V: TRBV19
D: -
size: few
CDR3: CASSPRGVRAGKIGAFF
DNA: TGTGCCAGTAGTCCTAGGGGGGTGCGAGCCGGCAAGATTGGGGCTTTCTTT

J: TRBJ2-7
V: TRBV6-6
D: -
size: -
CDR3: CASSGSPGTSYEQYF
DNA: TGTGCCAGCAGTGGGTCTCCAGGGACCTCCTACGAGCAGTACTTC

J: TRBJ1-1
V: TRBV7-9
D: -
size: -
CDR3: CASSLVIGANTEAFF
DNA: TGTGCCAGCAGCTTAGTTATCGGGGCAAACACTGAAGCTTTCTTT

J: TRBJ2-3
V: TRBV5-6
D: TRBD2
size: -
CDR3: CASSLFSGSTDTQYF
DNA: TGTGCCAGCAGCCTCTTTAGCGGGAGCACAGATACGCAGTATTTT

J: TRBJ1-5
V: TRBV15
D: -
size: -
CDR3: CATSRESLGNQPQHF
DNA: TGTGCCACCAGCAGAGAATCTCTCGGCAATCAGCCCCAGCATTTT